This T cell receptor (beta chain) was sequenced in a study of T cells in Graves' hyperthyroidism and ophthalmopathy. Study-level information: Blood from the periphery was taken at initial diagnosis, before any treatment. General study findings and limits: Among clonotypes expanded in thyroid above 0.001, most were also found in blood.

The table lists this clonotype with many counts. Its matching antigen is unknown. There were TCR beta CDR3 regions amplified from RNA transcripts. A first-round RT-PCR of the TCR CDR3 used the HTBI primer set. TCRdb independently ran MiXCR on the multiplex PCR reads; one entry per CDR3 protein. The sample lists 300,000 to 500,000 distinct CDR3 sequences, about an eighth seen once, with around 30% in the top ten. Uncontrolled infections, other autoimmune diseases, pregnancy or lactation led to exclusion of patients. The authors took PBMCs from 7.5 to 10 ml fresh peripheral blood. The CDR3 totals 13 residues. CDR1 is MNHEY and CDR2 is SMNVEV in the germline V gene (reference sequence). The trim removed 5 bases at V and 7 bases at J, leaving 7 bases unmatched.

The clonotype originates from a man between 50 and 59 years old with Graves' ophthalmopathy. The sample comprised blood. The rearrangement joins TRBV27 to TRBJ2-5, with 7 nucleotides matching TRBD1. The CDR3 sequence: CASSLGTEGTQYF. The CDR3 nucleotides are TGTGCCAGCAGTCTCGGGACAGAGGGGACCCAGTACTTC.